The 12 T cell receptor beta chains below were found in one sample sequenced in a study of blood T cell repertoires in COVID-19 (dated by TCRdb to about 2020). The library was built by means of the immunoSEQ multiplex PCR assay. TCRdb provides this immuneACCESS table in a form limited to in-frame rearrangements. Some clones are lacking; in checked studies, under half of them reflect an unresolved V gene, and why the rest are absent is not known. The sample table records over 350,000 clones; roughly 89% of these occur just once. The top ten hold around 10% of the sample. Sequenced: PBMCs or T cells enriched from blood (not recorded which). These receptors were collected from a woman between 50 and 59 years old who had recovered from COVID-19.

The V gene is TRBV18, the J gene TRBJ1-5; TRBD1 matches 8 bases. CDR3 length: 15 amino acids. V lost 3 bases to trimming and J lost 7 bases; unmatched junction nucleotides: 8. Germline V CDR1 and CDR2: KGHSH, LQKENI. The CDR3 loop reads CASSPPDRAGQPQHF. In DNA, the CDR3 is TGTGCCAGCTCACCCCCGGACAGGGCGGGGCAGCCCCAGCATTTT.

The CDR3 spells CASSSGTGLRNEKLFF. CDR3 in DNA: TGTGCCAGCAGCTCTGGGACAGGGCTCAGGAACGAAAAACTGTTTTTT. The V call is TRBV7-2, the J call TRBJ1-4, with 9 bases matching TRBD1. Germline lookup yields CDR1 SGHTA and CDR2 FQGNSA. CDR3 length equals 16 residues. Losses at the gene ends were 4 bases for V and 8 bases for J; bases not matched to a gene: 11. Looking up the rest from reference TRBV7-2 and TRBJ1-4 gives the full variable domain: GAGVSQSPSNKVTEKGKDVELRCDPISGHTALYWYRQSLGQGLEFLIYFQGNSAPDKSGLPSDRFSAERTGGSVSTLTIQRTQQEDSAVYLCASSSGTGLRNEKLFFGSGTQLSVL.

Only one count was recorded for this clone. The rearrangement joins TRBV19 to TRBJ1-1; 8 nucleotides align to TRBD1. Germline CDR1 and CDR2: LNHDA and SQIVND (reference sequence). V was clipped by 9 bases and J by 1 base; unmatched bases: 4. The CDR3 length is 13 residues. CDR3 coding DNA: TGTGCCAGCCGGGACAGGTCGAACACTGAAGCTTTCTTT. Its translation is CASRDRSNTEAFF.

The V call is TRBV5-1, the J call TRBJ2-6; 7 bases match TRBD1. The length of the CDR3 is 16 residues. Trimming removed 7 bases from V and 0 bases from J; junction bases left unmatched: 7. Germline CDR1 is SGHRS and CDR2 is YFSETQ. CDR3 DNA sequence: TGCGCCAGCGGTACGACAGGGACCTCTGGGGCCAACGTCCTGACTTTC. Amino acid sequence: CASGTTGTSGANVLTF.

The genes are TRBV27 and TRBJ1-4; the match to TRBD1 covers 8 bases. The V segment lost 4 bases and the J segment 7 bases; nucleotides outside the gene matches: 8. The CDR3 is made up of 15 amino acids. The germline gives CDR1 MNHEY, CDR2 SMNVEV (reference sequence). In nucleotides, the CDR3 is TGTGCCAGCAGTTCAACACAGGGGGGTGGTGAAAAACTGTTTTTT. This encodes CASSSTQGGGEKLFF.

J is TRBJ1-6 and V is TRBV27; D is ambiguous. Trimming stripped 0 bases from V and 7 bases from J, with 10 bases between. The CDR3 loop spans 15 amino acids. From germline, CDR1 is MNHEY and CDR2 SMNVEV (reference sequence). The CDR3 sequence: CASSLSVRGNSPLHF. The CDR3 bases are TGTGCCAGCAGTTTATCGGTCCGGGGAAATTCACCCCTCCACTTT.

The rearrangement joins TRBV19 to TRBJ1-5; D uncertain. CDR1 and CDR2 (germline): LNHDA, SQIVND (reference sequence). Trimming removed 2 bases at V and 0 bases at J, with 14 bases between. This CDR3 comprises 17 residues. The CDR3 reads CASSIRRQPYSNQPQHF. For the CDR3, the DNA is TGTGCCAGTAGTATAAGGAGGCAGCCCTATAGCAATCAGCCCCAGCATTTT.

The J gene is TRBJ2-5, the V gene TRBV7-8; the D gene is possibly TRBD2 (5 bases). Germline assignment: CDR1 SGHVS and CDR2 FQNEAQ. This CDR3 has 14 amino acids. Between the trimmed V and J ends, which lost 4 bases and 1 base, there was a span of 10 bases. CDR3 nucleotides: TGTGCCAGCAGCTCCGGACTGATCCAAGAGACCCAGTACTTC. The encoded protein is CASSSGLIQETQYF.

This chain connects TRBV12-3 or TRBV12-4 to TRBJ1-2, with a weak D call TRBD1 (5 bases). The CDR3 runs 13 residues. Trimming took off 2 bases at V and 3 bases at J, with 7 bases between the two ends. The CDR3 sequence: CASSLRGYYGYTF. For the CDR3, the DNA is TGTGCCAGCAGTTTACGGGGGTACTATGGCTACACCTTC.

Note on this clone: At the DNA level, this CDR3 is encoded by other sequences in the same sample as well. The V call is TRBV6-5, the J call TRBJ1-2; no definite D call. V shed 0 bases and J shed 2 bases, with 7 bases lying between them. The germline V gene has CDR1 MNHEY and CDR2 SVGAGI. The CDR3 has 14 amino acids. The CDR3 DNA is TGTGCCAGCAGTTACTCGAGGCAGAACTATGGCTACACCTTC. This sequence encodes CASSYSRQNYGYTF.

This clone appeared a few times. The chain recombines TRBV4-1 with TRBJ2-3; 7 bases map to TRBD1. Germline V CDR1 and CDR2: MGHRA, YSYEKL. CDR3 length equals 15 residues. Trimming cost V 2 bases and J 3 bases; bases outside gene matches: 5. The CDR3 sequence is CASSQMRGPTDTQYF. Written as DNA, the CDR3 is TGCGCCAGCAGCCAAATGAGGGGGCCGACAGATACGCAGTATTTT.

The V gene is TRBV2, the J gene TRBJ1-1; no clear D. V gave up 4 bases and J gave up 1 base, with 10 bases separating them. This CDR3 is built from 14 residues. Per the germline V gene, CDR1 is SNHLY and CDR2 is FYNNEI. DNA for the CDR3: TGTGCCAGCAGTGCGGAGCCTGGGAACACTGAAGCTTTCTTT. Translating gives CASSAEPGNTEAFF.